The sequence of this T cell receptor (beta chain) was determined in a study of identifying expanded T cells in peripheral blood. Broader study findings: Over about two and four weeks, about 16.4 and 19 clones changed, versus approximately 1.1 between replicates. Two-week clone count variance significantly increased as total template count grew.

In the case of this clone: No antigen is known for it.

V lost 3 bases to trimming and J lost 5 bases; unmatched junction nucleotides: 11. CDR3 length: 19 amino acids. CDR1 and CDR2 (germline): KGHSH, LQKENI. No infections or other immune events were documented during collection. Only in-frame clones appear in the TCRdb table, and some are missing; sequencing was by immunoSEQ multiplex PCR. Of some 100,000 clones in the sample, roughly 85% are singletons; the top ten hold roughly 17%. The sequence was collected from a person aged 18 to 70 in good health. The rearrangement uses TRBV18 and TRBJ2-3, with 16 bases that match TRBD2. Sequencing used blood. The CDR3 sequence: CASSPNPPGLAGGRDTQYF. CDR3 sequence (DNA): TGTGCCAGCTCACCGAACCCCCCGGGACTAGCGGGGGGGCGAGATACGCAGTATTTT.